The 2 T cell receptor beta chains below all came from one sample that was sequenced in a study of T cell repertoires in cytomegalovirus infection. From the reads, TCRdb called clonotypes with MiXCR, one entry per CDR3 protein. The sample records some 500,000 distinct CDR3 sequences, 40% being singletons. Antigens for these TCRs are unknown. This material consisted of cultured PBMCs, taken from culture after CMV antigen stimulation. The receptors stem from a human donor in good health (CMV status not recorded). Some clones in this sample may be carry-over from other donors' samples.

The chain employs TRBV5-5 and TRBJ1-2, with D hard to call. The CDR3 totals 14 residues. The V end lost 3 bases, the J end lost 5 bases, and 14 bases lay between the germline ends. CDR1 SGHKS and CDR2 YYEKEE come from the germline V gene (reference sequence). For the CDR3, the DNA is TGTGCCAGCAGCTCCAGGCCGACGGTTTATGGCTACACCTTC. Translation: CASSSRPTVYGYTF.

This clonotype was found a few times. Written as DNA, the CDR3 is TGTGCCAGCAGCGCCCAGTCCGGCCTGGGAGGGGGCGAGCAGTACTTC. This codes for CASSAQSGLGGGEQYF. The genes are TRBV7-2 and TRBJ2-7, with D possibly TRBD2 on 7 matching bases. The germline CDR1 and CDR2 sequences are SGHTA and FQGNSA. This CDR3 contains 16 residues. V gave up 5 bases and J gave up 6 bases, with 23 bases separating them.